This T cell receptor beta chain appears in the sequencing data of a study of tumor-infiltrating lymphocytes in localized non-small cell lung cancer. Study background: The cohort mixed smokers and never-smokers, several histologies, and some post-neoadjuvant-chemotherapy samples.

Libraries were prepared by immunoSEQ multiplex PCR; TCRdb keeps only in-frame clonotypes and omits some of them. This table holds 20,000 to 30,000 clones, 69% found once. CDR1 is SGHTA, CDR2 FQGTGA, per germline. The germline V and J ends were trimmed by 5 bases and 4 bases, with 18 bases remaining between them. CDR3 length: 16 amino acids. Of note for this clone: Its cognate antigen is unknown.

Whole-study results and caveats: Available tissue quantity limited TCR sequencing to a patient subset. No T-cell fraction difference was seen between IM1 and IM2 tumors. TCRbeta sequencing showed higher T cell infiltration in tumors than uninvolved lung.

This TCR derives from a human donor with non-small cell lung cancer. The J gene is TRBJ2-1, the V gene TRBV7-3, with D unclear. Sequenced input: lung tumor tissue. In DNA, the CDR3 is TGTGCCAGCAGCCCGCTGGGCGGACCACCGTACAATGAGCAGTTCTTC. Protein product: CASSPLGGPPYNEQFF.